The following is a T cell receptor (beta chain) sequence with its context. Its specificity is not known. These data are taken from a study of T cell responses to AZD1222 COVID-19 vaccine. General observations from the study: With dominance at 160-218 and 743-854, vaccine-associated CD4 TCRs spanned spike. Unmutated regions of variants are reportedly targeted by nearly half of spike-specific TCRs. Seropositive AZD1222 recipients at baseline numbered only five to seven. White British people made up most donors, females outnumbered males, and clonal diversity was possibly underestimated.

Profiling relied on immunoSEQ multiplex PCR, and the TCRdb table lists in-frame clones only, not all of them. This sample yields some 140,000 clones, of which more than 90% are seen a single time; 15% to 20% belongs to the top ten. This sequence was found in an adult in good health. The sample in question was peripheral blood, obtained on day 0 of AZD1222 vaccination.

CDR3 in DNA: TGCGCCAGCAGCACCGGACAGGGGAGTTACAATGAGCAGTTCTTC. Amino acid sequence: CASSTGQGSYNEQFF. V is TRBV5-1 and J is TRBJ2-1; 9 bases fit TRBD1. The CDR3 is 15 residues long. From germline, CDR1 is SGHRS and CDR2 YFSETQ. The trim removed 4 bases at V and 4 bases at J, leaving 6 bases unmatched. The variable domain in full, with the rest retrieved from reference TRBV5-1 and TRBJ2-1, is KAGVTQTPRYLIKTRGQQVTLSCSPISGHRSVSWYQQTPGQGLQFLFEYFSETQRNKGNFPGRFSGRQFSNSRSEMNVSTLELGDSALYLCASSTGQGSYNEQFFGPGTRLTVL.